These 4 T cell receptor beta chains came from one sample sequenced in a study of PD-L1 blockade in urothelial cancer. Profiled with immunoSEQ multiplex PCR; TCRdb holds only in-frame clones, not every one. Of fewer than 50,000 clones listed, roughly 84% were seen once; the top ten hold around a quarter. Time point given: pretreatment peripheral blood. This specimen was PBMCs, taken around atezolizumab (anti-PD-L1) treatment. These receptors were collected from a donor over 35 with urothelial cancer.

The chain joins TRBV5-3 to TRBJ2-1; 14 bases are a match to TRBD2. TRBV5-3 qualifies as an ORF whose function is uncertain. CDR3 length: 21 amino acids. V shed 4 bases and J 1 base; nucleotides not matched to a gene: 16. The CDR3 DNA sequence: TGTGCCAGAAGCCCCCCCAGACTAGCGGGAGGGCCGGGGGTGTCCTACAATGAGCAGTTCTTC. Its translation: CARSPPRLAGGPGVSYNEQFF.

V usage is TRBV7-2 and J usage is TRBJ2-2; 11 bases match TRBD2. Per the germline V gene, CDR1 is SGHTA and CDR2 is FQGNSA. The CDR3 extends over 17 amino acids. V lost 5 bases and J lost 5; bases outside the gene matches: 10. The CDR3 here is CASSRGIAGGGTGELFF. The CDR3 DNA sequence: TGTGCCAGCAGCCGAGGAATAGCGGGAGGGGGGACCGGGGAGCTGTTTTTT.

This clone was seen a handful of times. The chain has TRBV27 and TRBJ2-2, with 9 bases aligning to TRBD2. Germline trimming cut 7 bases from V and 4 bases from J; bases unmatched to any gene: 13. The length of the CDR3 is 17 residues. Germline V lookup: CDR1 MNHEY, CDR2 SMNVEV (reference sequence). CDR3 nucleotide sequence: TGTGCCAGCACCTGGTTGGTGGGCGGGAGGGTCACCGGGGAGCTGTTTTTT. Translation gives CASTWLVGGRVTGELFF.

The chain uses TRBV5-1 and TRBJ2-3; 7 bases map to TRBD2. The CDR3 loop spans 15 amino acids. CDR1 and CDR2 from the germline V gene are SGHRS and YFSETQ. V was clipped by 0 bases and J by 4 bases; unmatched bases: 5. CDR3 bases: TGCGCCAGCAGCTTGGAGCGCGGGAGCTCAGATACGCAGTATTTT. Translating it yields CASSLERGSSDTQYF.